This T cell receptor beta chain is drawn from a study of T cell responses to AZD1222 COVID-19 vaccine. At the level of the study: Second-dose schedules of about 4 or about 12 weeks were combined. General study points: Sampling captured repertoires only after the peak T cell response. Females outnumbered males among donors, who were mostly white British; clonal diversity was possibly underestimated. Seropositive at baseline were only a handful of AZD1222 recipients.

TCRdb's copy holds only in-frame clones and misses some; the assay was immunoSEQ multiplex PCR. The table includes around 140,000 clones, 80% to 90% detected once. As regards this clone: The target antigen is unknown.

The CDR3 length is 14 residues. From germline, CDR1 is MDHEN and CDR2 SYDVKM. Trimming took 2 bases from V and 2 from J; bases not matched to a gene: 1. The sample here was peripheral blood, taken on day 0 of AZD1222 vaccination. The receptor comes from an adult in good health. This chain connects TRBV28 to TRBJ2-7, with TRBD1 identical over 9 bases. The CDR3 reads CASSLRQGAYEQYF. The CDR3 nucleotides are TGTGCCAGCAGTTTAAGACAGGGGGCCTACGAGCAGTACTTC.